These T cell receptor beta chains were read from a single sample in a study of shared clonotypes between healthy human individuals. Using immunoSEQ multiplex PCR, the repertoire was profiled, and TCRdb retains in-frame clones only, with some absent. Here the sample spans roughly 2 million clones, less than 95% being singletons. Sequencing used naive CD8+ T cells sorted from blood. The source is a man aged 18 to 29 in good health. The CDR3 runs from the conserved cysteine through the conserved F or W. Fields, in order: CDR3 protein, V gene, J gene, clone size. Some rows mark clone size as missing; the rest say once, few, many or name a class of expanded clone.

CDR3: CASSYWSGRAAEQYF
V: TRBV6-5
J: TRBJ2-7
size: -

CDR3: CSVEEKGRNTGELFF
V: TRBV29-1
J: TRBJ2-2
size: -

CDR3: CASSPLAEGSYEQYF
V: TRBV18
J: TRBJ2-7
size: -

CDR3: CASSLDRVGKTQYF
V: TRBV6-6
J: TRBJ2-5
size: -

CDR3: CASSLTKYSGAPEAFF
V: TRBV11-2
J: TRBJ1-1
size: -

CDR3: CASSFGNEQFF
V: TRBV6-5
J: TRBJ2-1
size: once

CDR3: CASSQGDRKEVNTEAFF
V: TRBV4-3
J: TRBJ1-1
size: -

CDR3: CASSQIWREDTGELFF
V: TRBV4-3
J: TRBJ2-2
size: once

CDR3: CASSRTGPTQYF
V: TRBV18
J: TRBJ2-5
size: few

CDR3: CATRDDRTGLHEQYF
V: TRBV15
J: TRBJ2-7
size: -

CDR3: CASSVASGTASYEQYF
V: TRBV9
J: TRBJ2-7
size: -

CDR3: CASSSTPGPSGDYGYTF
V: TRBV5-5
J: TRBJ1-2
size: -

CDR3: CASSSQGPSGETQYF
V: TRBV7-9
J: TRBJ2-5
size: -

CDR3: CASSLGTYEQYF
V: TRBV5-6
J: TRBJ2-7
size: once

CDR3: CASSLGQGVDGELFF
V: TRBV7-8
J: TRBJ2-2
size: -

CDR3: CASSQDKEGAGIRAGTGELFF
V: TRBV4-2
J: TRBJ2-2
size: -

CDR3: CASSPTGGFEDEQYF
V: TRBV7-6
J: TRBJ2-7
size: -

CDR3: CASSSVTGQGQETQYF
V: TRBV5-6
J: TRBJ2-5
size: -